This T cell receptor (beta chain) is drawn from a study of blood T cell repertoires in COVID-19. The study recruited people aged 18 to 89 years across about 25 US areas. Cohorts were based on clinical histories the participants reported. Clones were read by immunoSEQ multiplex PCR, and TCRdb kept only the in-frame ones, dropping some. Here the sample spans almost 500,000 clones, roughly nine tenths being singletons. Germline values: CDR1 MNHNS, CDR2 SASEGT. V lost 1 base to trimming and J lost 3 bases, with 12 bases between them. The CDR3 consists of 16 residues. This chain joins TRBV6-1 and TRBJ1-4; D is unresolved. Specimen: PBMCs or T cells enriched from blood (not recorded which). The sequence derives from a woman aged 60-75 years who had recovered from COVID-19. The CDR3 nucleotides read TGTGCCAGCAGTGAAGTCGAACGAGTGGCTAATGAAAAACTGTTTTTT. Protein: CASSEVERVANEKLFF.